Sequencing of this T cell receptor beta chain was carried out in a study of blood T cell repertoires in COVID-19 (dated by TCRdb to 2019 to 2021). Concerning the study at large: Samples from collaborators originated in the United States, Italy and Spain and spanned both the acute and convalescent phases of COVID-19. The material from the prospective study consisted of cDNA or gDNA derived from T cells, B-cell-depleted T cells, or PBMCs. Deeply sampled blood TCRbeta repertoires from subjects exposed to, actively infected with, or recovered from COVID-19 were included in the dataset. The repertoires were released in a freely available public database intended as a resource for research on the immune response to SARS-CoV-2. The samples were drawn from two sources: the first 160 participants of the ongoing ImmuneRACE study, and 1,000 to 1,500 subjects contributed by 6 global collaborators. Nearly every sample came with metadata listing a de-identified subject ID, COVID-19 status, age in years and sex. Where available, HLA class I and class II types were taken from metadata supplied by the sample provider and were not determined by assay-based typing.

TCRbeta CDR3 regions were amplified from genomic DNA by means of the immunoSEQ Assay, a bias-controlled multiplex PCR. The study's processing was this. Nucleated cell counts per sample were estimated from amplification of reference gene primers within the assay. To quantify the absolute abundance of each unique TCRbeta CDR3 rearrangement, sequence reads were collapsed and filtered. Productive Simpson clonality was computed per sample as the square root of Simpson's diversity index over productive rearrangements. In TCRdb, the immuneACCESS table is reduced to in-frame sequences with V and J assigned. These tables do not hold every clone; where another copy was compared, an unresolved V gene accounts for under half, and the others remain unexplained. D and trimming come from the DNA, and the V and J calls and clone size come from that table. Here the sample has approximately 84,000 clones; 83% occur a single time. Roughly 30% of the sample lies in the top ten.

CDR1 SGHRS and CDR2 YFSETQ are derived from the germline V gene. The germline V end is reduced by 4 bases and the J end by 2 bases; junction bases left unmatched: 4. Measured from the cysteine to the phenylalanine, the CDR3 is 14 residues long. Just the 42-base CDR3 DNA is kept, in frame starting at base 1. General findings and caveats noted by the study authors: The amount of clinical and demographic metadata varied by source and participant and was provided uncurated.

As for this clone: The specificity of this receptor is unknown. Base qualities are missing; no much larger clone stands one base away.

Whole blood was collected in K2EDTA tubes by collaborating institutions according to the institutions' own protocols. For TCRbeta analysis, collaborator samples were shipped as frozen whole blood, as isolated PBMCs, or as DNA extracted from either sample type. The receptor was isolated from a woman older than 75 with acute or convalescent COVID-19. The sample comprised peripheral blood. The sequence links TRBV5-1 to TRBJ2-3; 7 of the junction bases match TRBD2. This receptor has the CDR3 CASSASGSTDTQYF. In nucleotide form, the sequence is TGCGCCAGCAGCGCTAGCGGTTCCACAGATACGCAGTATTTT.